The sequence of this T cell receptor (beta chain) was determined in a study of tumor-infiltrating lymphocytes in primary liver carcinoma. About the study: Tumor stage was T1-T3 N0M0, and tumor size was roughly 4.2 to 11 cm across.

The researchers produced TCR beta cDNA from about 510 ng total RNA with a constant-region primer. Slightly modified ARM-PCR with three nested multiplex PCR rounds yielded TCR beta libraries. From the multiplex PCR reads, TCRdb called clonotypes with MiXCR, one entry per CDR3 protein. The repertoire holds around 190,000 distinct CDR3 sequences, with around four fifths as singletons. Whole-study results and caveats: Found in all five tumor regions were only about 7-24% of top clones.

Turning to this clonotype: Its antigen remains unidentified. At one end, the junction sequence differs from germline, possibly due to a read error.

Total RNA and DNA came together from roughly 20-30 mg of bulk tissue without cell sorting. Surgeons treated the primary liver carcinoma of the patients by surgical resection. There were only treatment-naive patients, all with chronic HBV infection. This receptor was obtained from a man aged 35-49 years with primary liver carcinoma and hepatitis B virus infection. The sequencing sample was made of tumor tissue from primary liver carcinoma.

CDR3 sequence: CASSSHPGSTIYF. The DNA for the CDR3 is TGTGCCAGCAGTTCCCACCCTGGAAGCACCATATATTTT. The J gene is TRBJ1-3, the V gene TRBV12-3 or TRBV12-4; no clear D. This CDR3 is 13 amino acids long.